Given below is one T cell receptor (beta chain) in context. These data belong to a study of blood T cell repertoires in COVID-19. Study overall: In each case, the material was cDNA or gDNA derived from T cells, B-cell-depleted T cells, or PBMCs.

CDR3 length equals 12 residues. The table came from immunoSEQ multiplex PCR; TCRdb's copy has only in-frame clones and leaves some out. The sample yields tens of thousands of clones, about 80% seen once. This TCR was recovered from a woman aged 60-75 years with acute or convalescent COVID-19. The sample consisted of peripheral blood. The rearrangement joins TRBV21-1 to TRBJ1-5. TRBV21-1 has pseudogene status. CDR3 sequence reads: CASSRGGQPQHF. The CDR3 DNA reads TGTGCCAGCAGCAGGGGGGGGCAGCCCCAGCATTTT.